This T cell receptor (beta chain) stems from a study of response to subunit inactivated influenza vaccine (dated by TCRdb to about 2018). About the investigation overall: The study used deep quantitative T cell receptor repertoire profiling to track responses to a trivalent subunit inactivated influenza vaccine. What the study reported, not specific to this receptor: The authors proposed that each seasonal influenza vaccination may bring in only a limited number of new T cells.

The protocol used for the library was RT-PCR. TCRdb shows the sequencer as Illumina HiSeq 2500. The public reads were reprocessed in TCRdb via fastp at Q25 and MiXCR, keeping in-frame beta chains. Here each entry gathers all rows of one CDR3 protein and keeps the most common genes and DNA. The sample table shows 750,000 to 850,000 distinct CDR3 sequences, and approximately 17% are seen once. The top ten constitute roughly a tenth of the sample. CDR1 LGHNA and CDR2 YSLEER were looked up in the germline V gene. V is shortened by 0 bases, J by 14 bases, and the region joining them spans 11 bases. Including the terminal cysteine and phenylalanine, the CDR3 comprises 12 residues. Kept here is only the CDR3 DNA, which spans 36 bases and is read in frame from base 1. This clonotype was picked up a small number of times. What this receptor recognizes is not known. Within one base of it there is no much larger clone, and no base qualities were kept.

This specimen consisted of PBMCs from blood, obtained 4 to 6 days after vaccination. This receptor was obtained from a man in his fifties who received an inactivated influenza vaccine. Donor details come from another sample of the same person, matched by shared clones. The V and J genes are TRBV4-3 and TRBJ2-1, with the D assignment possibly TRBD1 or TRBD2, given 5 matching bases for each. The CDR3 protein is CASSQDGTAEFF. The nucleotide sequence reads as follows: TGCGCCAGCAGCCAAGATGGGACGGCGGAGTTCTTC.